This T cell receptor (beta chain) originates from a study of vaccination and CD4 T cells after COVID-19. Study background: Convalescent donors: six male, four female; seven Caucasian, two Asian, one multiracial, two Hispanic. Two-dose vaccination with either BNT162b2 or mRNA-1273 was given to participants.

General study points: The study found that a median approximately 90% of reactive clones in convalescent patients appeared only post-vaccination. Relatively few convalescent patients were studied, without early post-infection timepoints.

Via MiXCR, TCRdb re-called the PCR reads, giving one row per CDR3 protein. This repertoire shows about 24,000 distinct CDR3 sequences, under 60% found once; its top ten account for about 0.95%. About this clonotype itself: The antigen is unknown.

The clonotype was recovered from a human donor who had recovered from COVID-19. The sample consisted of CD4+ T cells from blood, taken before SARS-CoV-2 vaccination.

The CDR3 sequence is CAWSLWGLADTQYF. The CDR3 DNA sequence: TGTGCCTGGAGTCTTTGGGGGTTGGCAGATACGCAGTATTTT. The genes are TRBV30 and TRBJ2-3; tentatively, D is TRBD1 or TRBD2 (5 bases each). There are 14 residues in the CDR3. V lost 2 bases to trimming and J lost 4 bases, with 13 bases between them. The V gene's germline CDR1 is GTSNPN and CDR2 SVGIG (reference sequence).